The entry that follows covers one TCR beta chain sequence. Assay used: immunoSEQ multiplex PCR; TCRdb lists only in-frame clones, some missing. The data contain around 250,000 clones, around 88% of them seen just once; the ten biggest clones take up approximately 4.1%. The V segment lost 6 bases and the J segment 5 bases; nucleotides outside the gene matches: 8. Germline V gene sequence: CDR1 MNHEY, CDR2 SMNVEV (reference sequence). The CDR3 is 14 residues long. This entry is derived from a study of blood T cell repertoires in COVID-19. What was sequenced was PBMCs or T cells enriched from blood (not recorded which). V gene TRBV27 combines with J gene TRBJ1-2; 8 nucleotides align to TRBD1. The receptor's source is a woman between 25 and 40 years old who had recovered from COVID-19. The CDR3 DNA reads as TGTGCCAGCAGGGGGACAGGAACCCTTTATGGCTACACCTTC. Amino acids: CASRGTGTLYGYTF.